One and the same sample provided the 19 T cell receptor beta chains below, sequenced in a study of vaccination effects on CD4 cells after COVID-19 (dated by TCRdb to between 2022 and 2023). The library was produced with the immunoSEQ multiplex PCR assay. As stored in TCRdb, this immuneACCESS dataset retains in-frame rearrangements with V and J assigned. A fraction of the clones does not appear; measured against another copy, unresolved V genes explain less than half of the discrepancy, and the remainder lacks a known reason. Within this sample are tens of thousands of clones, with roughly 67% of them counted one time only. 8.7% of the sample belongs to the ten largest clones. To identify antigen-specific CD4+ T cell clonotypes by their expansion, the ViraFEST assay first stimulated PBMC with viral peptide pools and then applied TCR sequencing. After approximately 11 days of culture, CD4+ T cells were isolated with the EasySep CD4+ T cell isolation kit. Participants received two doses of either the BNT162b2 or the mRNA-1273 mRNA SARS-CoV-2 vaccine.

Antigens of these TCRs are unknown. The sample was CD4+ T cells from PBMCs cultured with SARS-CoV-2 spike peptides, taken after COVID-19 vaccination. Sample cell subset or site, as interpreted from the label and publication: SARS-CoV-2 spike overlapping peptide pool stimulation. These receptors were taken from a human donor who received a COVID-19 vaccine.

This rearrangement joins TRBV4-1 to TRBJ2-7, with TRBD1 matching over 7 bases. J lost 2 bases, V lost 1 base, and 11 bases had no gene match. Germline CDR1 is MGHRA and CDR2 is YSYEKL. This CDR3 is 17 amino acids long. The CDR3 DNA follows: TGCGCCAGCAGCCAAGTAGCTAAAGGGACAGCGACCTACGAGCAGTACTTC. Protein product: CASSQVAKGTATYEQYF.

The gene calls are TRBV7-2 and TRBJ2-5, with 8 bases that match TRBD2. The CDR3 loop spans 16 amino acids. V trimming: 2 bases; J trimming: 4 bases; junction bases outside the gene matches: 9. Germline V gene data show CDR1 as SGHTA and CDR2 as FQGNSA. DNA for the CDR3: TGTGCCAGCAGCTTACTAACGAGCGGGGGTATAGAGACCCAGTACTTC. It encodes CASSLLTSGGIETQYF.

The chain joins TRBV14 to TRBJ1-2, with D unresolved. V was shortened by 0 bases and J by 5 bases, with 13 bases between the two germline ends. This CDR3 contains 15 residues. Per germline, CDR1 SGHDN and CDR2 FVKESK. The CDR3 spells CASSQDVRTGYGYTF. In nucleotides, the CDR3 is TGTGCCAGCAGCCAAGATGTCAGGACGGGATATGGCTACACCTTC.

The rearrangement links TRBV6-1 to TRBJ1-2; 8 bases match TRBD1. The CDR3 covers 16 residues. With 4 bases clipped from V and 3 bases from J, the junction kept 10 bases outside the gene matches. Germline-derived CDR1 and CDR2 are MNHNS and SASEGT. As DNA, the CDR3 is TGTGCCAGCAGTGCGCGACAGGGGCTTAAGGACTATGGCTACACCTTC. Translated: CASSARQGLKDYGYTF.

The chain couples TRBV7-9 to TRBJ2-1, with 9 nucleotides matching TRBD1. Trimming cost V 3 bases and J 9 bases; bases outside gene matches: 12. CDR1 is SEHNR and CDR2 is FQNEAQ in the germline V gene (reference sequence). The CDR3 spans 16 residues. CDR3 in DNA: TGTGCCAGCAGCTTCTTGAGGACAGGGGTGGGTGGTGAGCAGTTCTTC. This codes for CASSFLRTGVGGEQFF.

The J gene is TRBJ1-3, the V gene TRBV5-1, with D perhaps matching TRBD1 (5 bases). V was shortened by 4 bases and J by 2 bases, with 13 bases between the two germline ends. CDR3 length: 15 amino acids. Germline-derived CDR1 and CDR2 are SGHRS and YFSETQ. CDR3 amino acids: CASSPWGVAGNTIYF. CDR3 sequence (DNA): TGCGCCAGCAGCCCCTGGGGGGTGGCTGGAAACACCATATATTTT.

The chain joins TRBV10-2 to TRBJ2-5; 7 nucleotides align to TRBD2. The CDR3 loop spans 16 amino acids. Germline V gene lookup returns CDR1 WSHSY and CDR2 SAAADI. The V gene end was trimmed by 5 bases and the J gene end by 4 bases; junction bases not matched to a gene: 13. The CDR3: CASSSWGEGPLETQYF. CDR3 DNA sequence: TGCGCCAGCAGTTCTTGGGGGGAGGGCCCTCTAGAGACCCAGTACTTC.

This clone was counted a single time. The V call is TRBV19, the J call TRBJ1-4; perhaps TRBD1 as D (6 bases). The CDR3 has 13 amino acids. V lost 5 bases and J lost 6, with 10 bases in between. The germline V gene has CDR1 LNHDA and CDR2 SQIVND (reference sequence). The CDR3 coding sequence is TGTGCCAGTAGTCGGACAGATCATGAAAAACTGTTTTTT. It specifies CASSRTDHEKLFF.

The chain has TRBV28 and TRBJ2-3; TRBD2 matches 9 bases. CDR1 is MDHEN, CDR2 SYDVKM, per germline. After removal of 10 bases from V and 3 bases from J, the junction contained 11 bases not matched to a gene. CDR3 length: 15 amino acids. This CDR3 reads CAIFGGGAGTDTQYF. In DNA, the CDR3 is TGTGCCATATTTGGCGGGGGGGCCGGGACAGATACGCAGTATTTT.

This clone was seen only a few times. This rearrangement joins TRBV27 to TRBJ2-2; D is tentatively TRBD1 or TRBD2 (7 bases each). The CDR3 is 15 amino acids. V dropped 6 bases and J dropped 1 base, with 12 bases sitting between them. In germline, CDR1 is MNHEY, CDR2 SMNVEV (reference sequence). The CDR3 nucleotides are TGTGCCAGCAGAGCGGGACAGCGGAACACCGGGGAGCTGTTTTTT. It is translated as CASRAGQRNTGELFF.

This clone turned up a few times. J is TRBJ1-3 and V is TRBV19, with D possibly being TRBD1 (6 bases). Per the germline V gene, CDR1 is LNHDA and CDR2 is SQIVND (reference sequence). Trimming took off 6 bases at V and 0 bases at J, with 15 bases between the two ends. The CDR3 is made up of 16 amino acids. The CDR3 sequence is CASRTSWGASGNTIYF. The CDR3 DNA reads TGTGCCAGTAGAACGTCGTGGGGGGCCTCTGGAAACACCATATATTTT.

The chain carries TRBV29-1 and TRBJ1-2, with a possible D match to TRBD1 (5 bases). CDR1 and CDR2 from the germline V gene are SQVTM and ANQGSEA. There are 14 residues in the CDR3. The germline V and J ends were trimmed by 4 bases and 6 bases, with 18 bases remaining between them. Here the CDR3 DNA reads TGCAGCGTTGCTTTGGGGACGCAGGGCAATGGCTACACCTTC. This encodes CSVALGTQGNGYTF.

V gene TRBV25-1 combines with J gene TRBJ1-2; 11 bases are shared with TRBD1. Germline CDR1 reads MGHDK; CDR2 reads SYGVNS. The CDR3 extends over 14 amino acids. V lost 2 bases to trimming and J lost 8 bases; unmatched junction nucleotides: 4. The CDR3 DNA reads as TGTGCCAGCAGTGAACGGGGACAGGGGGGCGGCTACACCTTC. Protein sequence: CASSERGQGGGYTF.

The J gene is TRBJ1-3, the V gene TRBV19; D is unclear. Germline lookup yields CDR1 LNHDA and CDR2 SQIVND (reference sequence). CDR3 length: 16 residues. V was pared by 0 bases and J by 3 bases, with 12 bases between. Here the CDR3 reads CASSIDLAAGGNTIYF. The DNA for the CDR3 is TGTGCCAGTAGTATAGACTTGGCGGCGGGTGGAAACACCATATATTTT.

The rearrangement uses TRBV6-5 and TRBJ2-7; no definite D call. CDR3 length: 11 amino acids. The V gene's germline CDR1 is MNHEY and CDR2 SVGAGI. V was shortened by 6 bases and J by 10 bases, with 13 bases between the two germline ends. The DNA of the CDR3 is TGTGCCAGCAGAAACTCACAGTTACAGTACTTC. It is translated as CASRNSQLQYF.

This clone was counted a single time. CDR3 amino acids: CATSDTRGGRQETQYF. The CDR3 DNA reads TGTGCCACCAGTGATACTCGCGGGGGCCGCCAAGAGACCCAGTACTTC. V and J are TRBV24-1 and TRBJ2-5; D might be TRBD2 (7 bases). Germline-derived CDR1 and CDR2 are KGHDR and SFDVKD. V was clipped by 3 bases and J by 1 base, with 14 bases between them. The CDR3 extends over 16 amino acids.

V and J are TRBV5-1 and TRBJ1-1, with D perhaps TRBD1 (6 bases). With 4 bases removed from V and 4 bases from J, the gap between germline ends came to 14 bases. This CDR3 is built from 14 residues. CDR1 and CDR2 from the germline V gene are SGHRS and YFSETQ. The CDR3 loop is CASSPRTASTEAFF. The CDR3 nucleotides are TGCGCCAGCAGCCCCCGGACAGCGAGCACTGAAGCTTTCTTT.

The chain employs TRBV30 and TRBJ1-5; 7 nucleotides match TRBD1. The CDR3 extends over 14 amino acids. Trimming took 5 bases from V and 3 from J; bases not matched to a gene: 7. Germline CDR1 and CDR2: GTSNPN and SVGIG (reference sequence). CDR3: CAWQTTGDNQPQHF. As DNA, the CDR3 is TGTGCCTGGCAGACAACAGGGGACAATCAGCCCCAGCATTTT.

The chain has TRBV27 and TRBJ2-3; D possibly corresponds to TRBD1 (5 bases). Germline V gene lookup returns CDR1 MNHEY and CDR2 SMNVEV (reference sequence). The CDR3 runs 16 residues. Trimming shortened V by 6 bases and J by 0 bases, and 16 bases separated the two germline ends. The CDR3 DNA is TGTGCCAGCAGGAATGGTAACAGGATAAGCACAGATACGCAGTATTTT. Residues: CASRNGNRISTDTQYF.